The 4 T cell receptor beta chains given below trace back to one sample, sequenced in a study of radiation and T cells in renal cell carcinoma (TCRdb year 2020). The time point tag for this specimen amounts to: blood 4 weeks post-SBRT, at nephrectomy. The sample's treatment or condition label is to be understood as: 15 Gy SBRT to primary tumor, nephrectomy 4 weeks later. Preparation of the library involved the immunoSEQ multiplex PCR assay. The source is immuneACCESS, and TCRdb retained only in-frame sequences with V and J called. Part of the clones is not carried over; for the studies checked, unresolved V genes explain less than half of this, and the remainder is unexplained. The sample table lists approximately 92,000 clones, approximately 86% of them with a count of one. The ten most abundant clones make up approximately 8.6% of the sample. The input for sequencing was blood, taken from a patient whose treatment included radiotherapy and nephrectomy. These receptors were taken from a man aged 50 to 59 with renal cell carcinoma.

J is TRBJ2-3 and V is TRBV6-1, with TRBD2 matching 8 bases. V lost 2 bases, J lost 0 bases, and 4 bases stayed unmatched. The CDR3 length is 16 residues. Germline values: CDR1 MNHNS, CDR2 SASEGT. The CDR3 DNA reads TGTGCCAGCAGTGAAAGACTAGCGCCTAGCACAGATACGCAGTATTTT. This sequence encodes CASSERLAPSTDTQYF.

This chain joins TRBV19 and TRBJ1-1; D possibly corresponds to TRBD1 (5 bases). With 5 bases removed from V and 3 bases from J, the gap between germline ends came to 19 bases. CDR3 length: 16 residues. Germline V gene lookup returns CDR1 LNHDA and CDR2 SQIVND (reference sequence). CDR3 amino acids: CASSFELWDRDTEAFF. The DNA of the CDR3 is TGTGCCAGTAGTTTCGAACTATGGGACCGCGACACTGAAGCTTTCTTT.

The J gene is TRBJ1-5, the V gene TRBV6-6, with unresolved D. The ends were cut back, 1 base at V and 4 bases at J, with 8 bases in the middle. CDR1 is MNHNY and CDR2 is SVGAGI in the germline V gene (reference sequence). The CDR3 sequence is 14 residues long. CDR3 protein: CASSYLSLNQPQHF. DNA of the CDR3: TGTGCCAGCAGTTACTTAAGTCTGAATCAGCCCCAGCATTTT.

The CDR3 protein is CASSPRGVVDTIYF. CDR3 bases: TGTGCCAGCAGCCCCCGGGGCGTCGTTGACACCATATATTTT. The chain links TRBV9 to TRBJ1-3, with D possibly being TRBD1 (5 bases). The V and J ends lost 4 bases and 8 bases respectively, with 16 bases between them. The CDR3 runs to 14 residues. Germline assignment: CDR1 SGDLS and CDR2 YYNGEE.